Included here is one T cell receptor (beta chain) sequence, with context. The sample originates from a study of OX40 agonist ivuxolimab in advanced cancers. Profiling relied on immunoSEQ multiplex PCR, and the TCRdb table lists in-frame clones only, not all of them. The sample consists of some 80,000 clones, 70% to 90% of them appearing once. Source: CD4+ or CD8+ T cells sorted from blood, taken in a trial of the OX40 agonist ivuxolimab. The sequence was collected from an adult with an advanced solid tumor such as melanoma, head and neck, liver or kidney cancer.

The CDR3 spells CASSQDLAGGTDTQYF. Here the CDR3 DNA reads TGCGCCAGCAGCCAAGATTTGGCGGGGGGGACAGATACGCAGTATTTT. The V gene is TRBV4-1, the J gene TRBJ2-3, with TRBD2 matching 9 bases. There are 16 residues in the CDR3. CDR1 MGHRA and CDR2 YSYEKL come from the germline V gene. V lost 0 bases, J lost 3 bases, and 4 bases stayed unmatched.